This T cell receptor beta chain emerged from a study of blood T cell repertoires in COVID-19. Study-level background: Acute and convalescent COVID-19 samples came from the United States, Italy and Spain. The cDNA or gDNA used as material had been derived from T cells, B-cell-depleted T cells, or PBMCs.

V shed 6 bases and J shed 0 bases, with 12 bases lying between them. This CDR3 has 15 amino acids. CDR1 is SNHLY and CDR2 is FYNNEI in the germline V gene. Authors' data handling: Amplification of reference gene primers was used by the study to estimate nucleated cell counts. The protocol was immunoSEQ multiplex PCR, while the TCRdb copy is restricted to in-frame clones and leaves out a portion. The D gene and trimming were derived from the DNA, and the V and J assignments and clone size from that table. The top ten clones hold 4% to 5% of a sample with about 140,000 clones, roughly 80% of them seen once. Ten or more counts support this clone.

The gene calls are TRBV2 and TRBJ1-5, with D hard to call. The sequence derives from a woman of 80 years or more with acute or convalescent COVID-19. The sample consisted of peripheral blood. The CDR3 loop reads CASSQLASSNQPQHF. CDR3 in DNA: TGTGCCAGCAGCCAATTAGCAAGTAGCAATCAGCCCCAGCATTTT.